This TCR beta chain was observed in a study of early T cells in non-severe SARS-CoV-2 infection. From the 5' RACE reads, TCRdb called clonotypes with MiXCR, one entry per CDR3 protein. The sample gives some 80,000 distinct CDR3 sequences, about 10% of which show up once; 8% to 8.5% is in the top ten. The CDR3 has 15 residues. V was trimmed by 0 bases and J by 1 base, leaving 6 bases between them. Germline CDR1 reads WNHNN; CDR2 reads SYGVQD (reference sequence). Remarks on this clonotype: Its antigen is not identified.

The study, taken as a whole, reports: In VDJdb matching, anti-spike CD8 responses were favored while private and CD4 specificities went missing.

The chain joins TRBV10-1 to TRBJ1-4; D unresolved. This TCR was sampled from an adult who was a healthcare worker with PCR-confirmed SARS-CoV-2 infection or an uninfected control (not recorded which). Source: whole blood, taken at baseline. The CDR3 DNA is TGCGCCAGCAGTGAGTCGCGAGGAACTAATGAAAAACTGTTTTTT. It encodes CASSESRGTNEKLFF.